This T cell receptor beta chain was recorded in a study of T cells in Graves' hyperthyroidism and ophthalmopathy. TCR beta CDR3 sequences were amplified from RNA transcripts. RT-PCR in the first round (using the HTBI primer set) targeted the TCR CDR3. TCRdb recomputed calls from the multiplex PCR reads with MiXCR, one row per CDR3 protein. The sample comprises approximately 870,000 distinct CDR3 sequences, about two fifths of which are singletons, and more than 7% rests with the top ten. This CDR3 is 13 amino acids long. V was pared by 3 bases and J by 8 bases, with 16 bases between. Looked up from germline, CDR1 is SQVTM and CDR2 is ANQGSEA. Participants, patients aged 18 to 65, had newly diagnosed hyperthyroidism with a duration under 2 months.

The chain combines TRBV29-1 with TRBJ1-1; D call uncertain. Source material: blood. The clonotype was recovered from a young man with Graves' hyperthyroidism. DNA for the CDR3: TGCAGCGTTGATTCCGGGTTGGGGAGGGAAGCTTTCTTT. As protein: CSVDSGLGREAFF. Filled out from reference TRBV29-1 and TRBJ1-1, the complete variable domain reads SAVISQKPSRDICQRGTSLTIQCQVDSQVTMMFWYRQQPGQSLTLIATANQGSEATYESGFVIDKFPISRPNLTFSTLTVSNMSPEDSSIYLCSVDSGLGREAFFGQGTRLTVV.